This TCR beta chain comes out of a study of blood T cell repertoires in COVID-19. Whole-study context: COVID-19 samples from acute and convalescent phases originated in the United States, Italy and Spain. From T cells, B-cell-depleted T cells, or PBMCs came the material, which was cDNA or gDNA.

The CDR3 is 16 amino acids. CDR1 is MNHNY, CDR2 SVGAGI, per germline (reference sequence). The ends lost 5 bases at V and 1 base at J; junction bases unmatched: 7. Under the authors' procedure: Estimation of nucleated cell counts was performed using reference gene primer amplification. Method: immunoSEQ multiplex PCR; TCRdb's copy keeps in-frame clones and lacks some. The V and J calls and clone size are taken from that table; D and trimming were inferred from the DNA. This sample has about 350,000 clones, with approximately 89% found just once. One Seattle source followed patients from active infection through their disease course.

The TCR comes from a woman aged 55 to 70 with COVID-19, enrolled during active disease. J is TRBJ1-1 and V is TRBV6-6, with TRBD1 matching over 10 bases. The sequenced sample was peripheral blood. CDR3 sequence reads: CASSTPGQGPNTEAFF. The CDR3 DNA sequence: TGTGCCAGCAGTACACCGGGACAGGGGCCGAACACTGAAGCTTTCTTT.